This TCR beta chain was documented in a study of T-cell memory formation after mild COVID-19. Study in general: The TCR clusters were mostly specific to one donor.

TCRdb re-called the 5' RACE reads with MiXCR, one entry per CDR3 protein. The table records some 300,000 distinct CDR3 sequences, around 20% of them present only once. Concerning this clonotype itself: Its antigen is unknown.

General study results and limits: Contracting clones from day 15 to 85 had balanced CD4/CD8; later expanders favoured CD4+.

In germline, CDR1 is SGDLS, CDR2 YYNGEE. The length of the CDR3 is 14 residues. The V gene lost 3 bases and the J gene lost 0 bases, with 9 bases spanning the gap. The receptor was derived from a man between 18 and 29 years old who had mild COVID-19 (a few samples of this study predate the infection). Cell type and time point are not known. Sequencing used PBMCs or a T cell subset sorted from them (not recorded which). The rearrangement joins TRBV9 to TRBJ1-1; the D is unclear. CDR3 sequence (DNA): TGTGCCAGCAGCGCGGGCCTTTTGAACACTGAAGCTTTCTTT. This translates into CASSAGLLNTEAFF.